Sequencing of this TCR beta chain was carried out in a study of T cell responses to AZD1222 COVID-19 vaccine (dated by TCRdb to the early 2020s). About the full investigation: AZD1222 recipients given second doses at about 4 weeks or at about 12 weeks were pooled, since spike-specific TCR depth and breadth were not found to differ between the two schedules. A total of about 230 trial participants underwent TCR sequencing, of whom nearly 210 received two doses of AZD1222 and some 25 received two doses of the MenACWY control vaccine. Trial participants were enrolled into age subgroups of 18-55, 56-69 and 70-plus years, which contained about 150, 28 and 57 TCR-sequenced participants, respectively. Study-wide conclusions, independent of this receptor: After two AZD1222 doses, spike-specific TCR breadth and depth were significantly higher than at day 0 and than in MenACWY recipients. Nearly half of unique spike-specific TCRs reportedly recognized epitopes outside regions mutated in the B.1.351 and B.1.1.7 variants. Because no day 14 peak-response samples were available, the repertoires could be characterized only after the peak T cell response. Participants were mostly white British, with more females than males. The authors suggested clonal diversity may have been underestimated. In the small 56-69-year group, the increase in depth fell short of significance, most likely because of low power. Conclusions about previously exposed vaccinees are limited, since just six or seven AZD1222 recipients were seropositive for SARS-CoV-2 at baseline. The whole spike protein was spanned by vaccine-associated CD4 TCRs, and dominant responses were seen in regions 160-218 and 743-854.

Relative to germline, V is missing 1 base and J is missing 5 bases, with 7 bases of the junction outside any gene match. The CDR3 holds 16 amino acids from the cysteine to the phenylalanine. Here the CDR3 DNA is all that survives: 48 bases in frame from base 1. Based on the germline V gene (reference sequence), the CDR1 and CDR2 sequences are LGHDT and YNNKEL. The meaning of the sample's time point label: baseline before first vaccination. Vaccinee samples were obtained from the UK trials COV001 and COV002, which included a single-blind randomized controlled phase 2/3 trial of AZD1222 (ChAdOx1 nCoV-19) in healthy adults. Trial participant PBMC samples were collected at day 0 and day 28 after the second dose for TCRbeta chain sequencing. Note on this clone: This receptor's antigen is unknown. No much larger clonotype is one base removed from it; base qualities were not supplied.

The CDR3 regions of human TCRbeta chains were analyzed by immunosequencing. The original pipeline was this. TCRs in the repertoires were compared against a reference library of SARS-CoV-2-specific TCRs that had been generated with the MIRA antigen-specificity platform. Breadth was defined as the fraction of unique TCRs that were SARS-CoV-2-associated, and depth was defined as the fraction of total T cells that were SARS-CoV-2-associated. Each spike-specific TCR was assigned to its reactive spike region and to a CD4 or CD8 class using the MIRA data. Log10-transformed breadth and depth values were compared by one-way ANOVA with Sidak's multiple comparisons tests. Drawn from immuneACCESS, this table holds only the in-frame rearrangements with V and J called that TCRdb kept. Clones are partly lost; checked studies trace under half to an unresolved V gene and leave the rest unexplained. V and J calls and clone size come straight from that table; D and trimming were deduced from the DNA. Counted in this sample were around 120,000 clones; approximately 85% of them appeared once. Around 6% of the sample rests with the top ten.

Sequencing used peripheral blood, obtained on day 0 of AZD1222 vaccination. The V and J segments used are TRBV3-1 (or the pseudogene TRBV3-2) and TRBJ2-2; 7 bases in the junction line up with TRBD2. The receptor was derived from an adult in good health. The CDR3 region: CASSQGLGGGTGELFF. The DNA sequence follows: TGTGCCAGCAGCCAAGGCCTTGGCGGGGGTACCGGGGAGCTGTTTTTT.